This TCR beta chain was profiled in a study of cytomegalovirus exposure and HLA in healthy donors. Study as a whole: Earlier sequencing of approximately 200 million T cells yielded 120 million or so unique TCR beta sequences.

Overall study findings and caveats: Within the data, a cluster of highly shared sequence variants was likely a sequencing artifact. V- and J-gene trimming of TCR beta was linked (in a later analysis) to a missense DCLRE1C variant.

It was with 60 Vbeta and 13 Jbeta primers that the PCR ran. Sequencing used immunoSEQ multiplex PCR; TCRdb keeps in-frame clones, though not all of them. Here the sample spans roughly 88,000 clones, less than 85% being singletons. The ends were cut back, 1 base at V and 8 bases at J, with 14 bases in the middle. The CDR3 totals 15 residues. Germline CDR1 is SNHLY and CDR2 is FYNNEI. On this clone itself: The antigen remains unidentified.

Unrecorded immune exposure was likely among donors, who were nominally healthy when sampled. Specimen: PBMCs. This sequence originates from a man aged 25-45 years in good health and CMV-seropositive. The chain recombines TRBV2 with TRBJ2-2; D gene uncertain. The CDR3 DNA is TGTGCCAGCAGTGAAGGACTTCCCTTATTGGGGGAGCTGTTTTTT. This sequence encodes CASSEGLPLLGELFF.